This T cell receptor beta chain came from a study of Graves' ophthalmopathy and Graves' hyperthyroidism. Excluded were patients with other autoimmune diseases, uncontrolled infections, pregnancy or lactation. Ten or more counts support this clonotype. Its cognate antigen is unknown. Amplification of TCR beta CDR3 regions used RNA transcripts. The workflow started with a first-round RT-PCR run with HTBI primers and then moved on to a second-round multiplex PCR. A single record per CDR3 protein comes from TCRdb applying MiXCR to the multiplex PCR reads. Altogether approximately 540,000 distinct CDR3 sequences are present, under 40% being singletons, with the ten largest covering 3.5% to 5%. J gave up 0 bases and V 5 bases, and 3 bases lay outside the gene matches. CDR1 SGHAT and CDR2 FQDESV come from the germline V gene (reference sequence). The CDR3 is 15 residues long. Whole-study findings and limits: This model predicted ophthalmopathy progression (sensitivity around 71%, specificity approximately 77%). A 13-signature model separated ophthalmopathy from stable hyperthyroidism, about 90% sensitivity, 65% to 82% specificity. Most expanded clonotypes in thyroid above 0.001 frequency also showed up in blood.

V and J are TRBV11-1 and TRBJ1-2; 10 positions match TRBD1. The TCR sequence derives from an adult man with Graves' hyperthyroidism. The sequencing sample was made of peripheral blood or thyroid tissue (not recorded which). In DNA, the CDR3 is TGTGCCAGCAGCCTCGGGACAGGGGCTAACTATGGCTACACCTTC. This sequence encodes CASSLGTGANYGYTF.